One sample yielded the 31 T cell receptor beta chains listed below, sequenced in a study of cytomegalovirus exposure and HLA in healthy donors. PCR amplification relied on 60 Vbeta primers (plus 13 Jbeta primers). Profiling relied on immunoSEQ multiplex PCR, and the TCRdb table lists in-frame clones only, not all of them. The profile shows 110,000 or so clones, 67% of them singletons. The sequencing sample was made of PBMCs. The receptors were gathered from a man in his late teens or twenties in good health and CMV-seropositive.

This CDR3 reads CASSLKLDRGNEKLFF. For the CDR3, the DNA is TGTGCCAGCAGCCTCAAACTGGACAGGGGCAATGAAAAACTGTTTTTT. The V gene is TRBV7-9, the J gene TRBJ1-4; 9 bases are a match to TRBD1. This CDR3 spans 16 amino acids. V lost 5 bases to trimming and J lost 5 bases; unmatched junction nucleotides: 9. Germline lookup yields CDR1 SEHNR and CDR2 FQNEAQ (reference sequence).

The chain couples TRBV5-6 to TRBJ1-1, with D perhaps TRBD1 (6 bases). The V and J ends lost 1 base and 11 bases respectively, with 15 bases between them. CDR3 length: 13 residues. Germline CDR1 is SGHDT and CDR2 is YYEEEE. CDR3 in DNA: TGTGCCAGCAGCTTGTACAGGGCCCTCGGGGCTTTCTTT. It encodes CASSLYRALGAFF.

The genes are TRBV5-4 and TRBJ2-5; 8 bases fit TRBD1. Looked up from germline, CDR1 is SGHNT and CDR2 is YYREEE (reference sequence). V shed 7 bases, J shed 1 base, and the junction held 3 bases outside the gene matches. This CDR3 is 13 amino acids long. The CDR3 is CASFGQGQETQYF. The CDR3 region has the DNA TGTGCCAGCTTTGGACAGGGCCAAGAGACCCAGTACTTC.

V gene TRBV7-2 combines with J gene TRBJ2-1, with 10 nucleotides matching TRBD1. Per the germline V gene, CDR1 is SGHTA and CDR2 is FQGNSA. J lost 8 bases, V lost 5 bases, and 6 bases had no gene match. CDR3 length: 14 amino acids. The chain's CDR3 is CASSTDRGRDEQFF. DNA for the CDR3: TGTGCCAGCAGCACGGACAGGGGGAGGGATGAGCAGTTCTTC.

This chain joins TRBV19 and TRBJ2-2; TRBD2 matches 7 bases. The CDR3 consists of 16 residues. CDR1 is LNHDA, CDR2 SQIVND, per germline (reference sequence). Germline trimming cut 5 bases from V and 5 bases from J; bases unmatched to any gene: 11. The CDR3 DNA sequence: TGTGCCAGTAGTCAGAATCGGGGGGAATCTACCGGGGAGCTGTTTTTT. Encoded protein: CASSQNRGESTGELFF.

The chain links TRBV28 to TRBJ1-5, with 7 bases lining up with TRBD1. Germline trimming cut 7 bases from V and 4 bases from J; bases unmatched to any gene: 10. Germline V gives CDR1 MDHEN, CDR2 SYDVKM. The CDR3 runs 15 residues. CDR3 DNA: TGTGCCAGCATGAACGACAGGGTTGGGAATCAGCCCCAGCATTTT. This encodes CASMNDRVGNQPQHF.

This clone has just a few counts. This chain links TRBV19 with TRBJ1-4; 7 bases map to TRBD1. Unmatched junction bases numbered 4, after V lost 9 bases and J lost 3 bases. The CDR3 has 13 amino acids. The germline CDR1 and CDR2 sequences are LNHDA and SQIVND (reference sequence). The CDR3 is CASRQGANEKLFF. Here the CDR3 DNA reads TGTGCCAGCAGACAGGGAGCTAATGAAAAACTGTTTTTT.

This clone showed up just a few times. The CDR3 protein is CASSRTGGSFATNEKLFF. Here the CDR3 DNA reads TGTGCCAGCAGTAGGACAGGGGGCAGCTTTGCAACTAATGAAAAACTGTTTTTT. This rearrangement joins TRBV27 to TRBJ1-4, with 11 bases matching TRBD1. This CDR3 region has 18 residues. Germline assignment: CDR1 MNHEY and CDR2 SMNVEV (reference sequence). The V segment lost 5 bases and the J segment 0 bases; nucleotides outside the gene matches: 8.

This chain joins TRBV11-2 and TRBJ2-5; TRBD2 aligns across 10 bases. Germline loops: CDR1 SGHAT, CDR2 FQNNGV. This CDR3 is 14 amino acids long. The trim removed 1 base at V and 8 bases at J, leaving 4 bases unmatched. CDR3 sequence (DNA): TGTGCCAGCAGCTTAGCTAGCGGGGGTCTAACCCAGTACTTC. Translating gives CASSLASGGLTQYF.

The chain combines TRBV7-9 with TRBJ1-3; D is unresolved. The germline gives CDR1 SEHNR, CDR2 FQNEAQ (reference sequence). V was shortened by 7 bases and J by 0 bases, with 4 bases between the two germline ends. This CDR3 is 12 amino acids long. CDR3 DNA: TGTGCCAGCACCCTCTCTGGAAACACCATATATTTT. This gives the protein CASTLSGNTIYF.

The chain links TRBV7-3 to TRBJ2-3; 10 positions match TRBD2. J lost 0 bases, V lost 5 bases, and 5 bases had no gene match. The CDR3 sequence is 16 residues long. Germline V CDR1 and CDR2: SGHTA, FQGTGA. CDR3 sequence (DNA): TGTGCCAGCAGCCCCACTAGCGGGGCGAGCACAGATACGCAGTATTTT. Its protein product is CASSPTSGASTDTQYF.

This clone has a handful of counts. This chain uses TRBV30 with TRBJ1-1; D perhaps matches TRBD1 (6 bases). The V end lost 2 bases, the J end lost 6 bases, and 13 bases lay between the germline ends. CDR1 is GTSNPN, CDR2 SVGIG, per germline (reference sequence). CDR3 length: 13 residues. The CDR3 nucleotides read TGTGCCTGGAGTTTGAACAGGGCGGCTGAAGCTTTCTTT. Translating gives CAWSLNRAAEAFF.

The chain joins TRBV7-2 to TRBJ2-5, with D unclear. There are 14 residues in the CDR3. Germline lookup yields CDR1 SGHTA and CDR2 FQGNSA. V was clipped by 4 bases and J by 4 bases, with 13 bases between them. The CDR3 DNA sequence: TGTGCCAGCAGCTCAAGTGAGGTGCGAGAGACCCAGTACTTC. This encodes CASSSSEVRETQYF. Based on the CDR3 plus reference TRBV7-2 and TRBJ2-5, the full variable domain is GAGVSQSPSNKVTEKGKDVELRCDPISGHTALYWYRQSLGQGLEFLIYFQGNSAPDKSGLPSDRFSAERTGGSVSTLTIQRTQQEDSAVYLCASSSSEVRETQYFGPGTRLLVL.

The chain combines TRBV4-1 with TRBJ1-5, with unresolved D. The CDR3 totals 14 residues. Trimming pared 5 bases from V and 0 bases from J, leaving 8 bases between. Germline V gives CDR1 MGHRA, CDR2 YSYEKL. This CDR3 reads CASSYVGSNQPQHF. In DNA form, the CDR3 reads TGCGCCAGCAGCTACGTCGGTAGCAATCAGCCCCAGCATTTT.

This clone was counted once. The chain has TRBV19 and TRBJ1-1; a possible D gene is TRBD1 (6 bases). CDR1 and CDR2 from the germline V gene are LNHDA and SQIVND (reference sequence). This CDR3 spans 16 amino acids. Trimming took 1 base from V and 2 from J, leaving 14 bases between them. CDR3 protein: CASSIVRKGGNTEAFF. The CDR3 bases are TGTGCCAGTAGTATAGTTCGTAAAGGGGGAAACACTGAAGCTTTCTTT.

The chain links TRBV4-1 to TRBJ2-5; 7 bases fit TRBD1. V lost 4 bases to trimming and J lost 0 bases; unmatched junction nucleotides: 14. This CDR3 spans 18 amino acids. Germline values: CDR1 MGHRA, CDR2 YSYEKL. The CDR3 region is CASSLRVGTAKHQETQYF. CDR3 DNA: TGCGCCAGCAGCCTAAGGGTAGGGACAGCCAAACACCAAGAGACCCAGTACTTC.

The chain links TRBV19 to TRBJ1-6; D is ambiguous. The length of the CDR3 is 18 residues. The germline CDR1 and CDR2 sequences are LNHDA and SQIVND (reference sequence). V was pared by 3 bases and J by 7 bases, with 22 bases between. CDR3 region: CASSMRADSSPYNSPLHF. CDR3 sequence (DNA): TGTGCCAGTAGTATGAGGGCTGACTCGAGCCCTTACAATTCACCCCTCCACTTT.

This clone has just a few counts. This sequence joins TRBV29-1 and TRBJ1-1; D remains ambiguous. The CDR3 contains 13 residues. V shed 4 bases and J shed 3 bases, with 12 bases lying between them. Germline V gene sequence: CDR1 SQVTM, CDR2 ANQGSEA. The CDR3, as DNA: TGCAGCGTTGCCAGGAGGGAAGACACTGAAGCTTTCTTT. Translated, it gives CSVARREDTEAFF.

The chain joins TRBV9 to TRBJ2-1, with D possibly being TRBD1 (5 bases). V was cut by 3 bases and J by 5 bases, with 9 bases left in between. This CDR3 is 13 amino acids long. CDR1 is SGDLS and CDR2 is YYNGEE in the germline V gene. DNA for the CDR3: TGTGCCAGCAGCGCCAAGACAGACAATGAGCAGTTCTTC. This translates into CASSAKTDNEQFF.

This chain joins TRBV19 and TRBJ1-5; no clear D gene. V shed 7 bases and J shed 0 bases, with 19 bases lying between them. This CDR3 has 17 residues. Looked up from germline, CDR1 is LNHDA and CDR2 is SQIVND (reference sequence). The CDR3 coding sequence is TGTGCCAGTACCGGCTCGAATAGCCAATATAGCAATCAGCCCCAGCATTTT. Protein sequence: CASTGSNSQYSNQPQHF.

CDR3 DNA: TGTGCCAGTAACCCGAGCGGGGAGGACACAGATACGCAGTATTTT. Protein product: CASNPSGEDTDTQYF. The chain uses TRBV19 and TRBJ2-3, with 7 bases matching TRBD2. The V gene end was trimmed by 7 bases and the J gene end by 2 bases; junction bases not matched to a gene: 9. Germline V gene sequence: CDR1 LNHDA, CDR2 SQIVND (reference sequence). The length of the CDR3 is 15 residues.

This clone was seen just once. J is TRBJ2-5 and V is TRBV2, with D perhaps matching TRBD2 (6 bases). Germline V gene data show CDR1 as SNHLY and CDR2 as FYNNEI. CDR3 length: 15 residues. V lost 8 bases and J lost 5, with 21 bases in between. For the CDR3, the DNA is TGTGCCAGCGGACGGTCGGGGTTGGGGAGGGAGACCCAGTACTTC. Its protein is CASGRSGLGRETQYF.

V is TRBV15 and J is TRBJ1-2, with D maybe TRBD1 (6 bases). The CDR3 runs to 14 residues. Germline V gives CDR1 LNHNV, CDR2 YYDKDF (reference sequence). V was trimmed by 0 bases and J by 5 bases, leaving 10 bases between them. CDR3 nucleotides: TGTGCCACCAGCAGAGAGGCAGGGGCATATGGCTACACCTTC. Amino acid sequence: CATSREAGAYGYTF.

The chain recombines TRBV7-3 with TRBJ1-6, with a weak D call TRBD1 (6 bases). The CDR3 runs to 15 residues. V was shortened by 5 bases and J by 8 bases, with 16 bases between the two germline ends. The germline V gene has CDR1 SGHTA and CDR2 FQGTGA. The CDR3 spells CASSLLGGGDSPLHF. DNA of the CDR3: TGTGCCAGCAGCCTCCTAGGGGGTGGGGATTCACCCCTCCACTTT.

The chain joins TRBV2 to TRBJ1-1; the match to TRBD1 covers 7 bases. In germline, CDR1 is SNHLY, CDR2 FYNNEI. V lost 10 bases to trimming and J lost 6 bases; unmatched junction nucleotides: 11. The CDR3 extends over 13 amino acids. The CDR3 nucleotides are TGTGCCACTAAAGACAGGGTGGTTTCTGAAGCTTTCTTT. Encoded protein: CATKDRVVSEAFF.

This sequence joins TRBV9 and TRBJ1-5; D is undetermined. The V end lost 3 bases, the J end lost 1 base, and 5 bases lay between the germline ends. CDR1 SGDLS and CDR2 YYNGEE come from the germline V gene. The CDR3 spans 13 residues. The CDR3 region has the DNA TGTGCCAGCAGCGCCTCCAGCAATCAGCCCCAGCATTTT. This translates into CASSASSNQPQHF.

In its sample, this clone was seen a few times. The CDR3 sequence: CARPGGEDEQYF. The DNA of the CDR3 is TGTGCCCGTCCGGGAGGGGAGGACGAGCAGTACTTC. The chain combines TRBV19 with TRBJ2-7, with 8 bases aligning to TRBD2. Germline CDR1 reads LNHDA; CDR2 reads SQIVND (reference sequence). Trimming took 11 bases from V and 5 from J; bases not matched to a gene: 8. This CDR3 has 12 residues.

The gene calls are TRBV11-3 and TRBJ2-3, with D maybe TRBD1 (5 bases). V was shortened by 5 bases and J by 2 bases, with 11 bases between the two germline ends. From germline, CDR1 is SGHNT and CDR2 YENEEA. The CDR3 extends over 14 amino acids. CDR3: CASSLGANTDTQYF. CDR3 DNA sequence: TGTGCCAGCAGCCTAGGGGCGAACACAGATACGCAGTATTTT.

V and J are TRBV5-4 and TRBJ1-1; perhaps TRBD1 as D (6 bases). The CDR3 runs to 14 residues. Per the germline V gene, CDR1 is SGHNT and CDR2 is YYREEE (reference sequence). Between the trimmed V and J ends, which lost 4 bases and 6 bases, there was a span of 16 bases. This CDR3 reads CASSERTAPPEAFF. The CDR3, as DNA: TGTGCCAGCAGCGAGAGGACAGCCCCACCTGAAGCTTTCTTT. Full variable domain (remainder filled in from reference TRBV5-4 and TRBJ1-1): ETGVTQSPTHLIKTRGQQVTLRCSSQSGHNTVSWYQQALGQGPQFIFQYYREEENGRGNFPPRFSGLQFPNYSSELNVNALELDDSALYLCASSERTAPPEAFFGQGTRLTVV.

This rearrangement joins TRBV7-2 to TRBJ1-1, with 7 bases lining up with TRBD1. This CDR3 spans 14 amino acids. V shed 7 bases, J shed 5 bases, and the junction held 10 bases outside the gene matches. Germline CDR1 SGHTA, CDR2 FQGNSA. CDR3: CASNQDRKGTEAFF. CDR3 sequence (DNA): TGTGCCAGCAACCAGGACAGGAAGGGGACTGAAGCTTTCTTT.

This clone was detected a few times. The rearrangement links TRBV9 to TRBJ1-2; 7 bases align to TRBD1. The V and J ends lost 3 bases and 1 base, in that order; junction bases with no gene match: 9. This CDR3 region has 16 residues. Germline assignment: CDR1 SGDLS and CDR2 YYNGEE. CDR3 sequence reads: CASSAHRGGGNYGYTF. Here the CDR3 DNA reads TGTGCCAGCAGCGCCCACAGGGGAGGTGGTAACTATGGCTACACCTTC.